This T cell receptor (beta chain) was sequenced during a study of shared clonotypes between healthy human individuals. Trimming took off 6 bases at V and 2 bases at J, with 14 bases between the two ends. This CDR3 is 14 amino acids long. Germline CDR1 KGHSH, CDR2 LQKENI. Findings and caveats of the study: The naive CD4 repertoires of a few donors were compared, and approximately 5% of clonotypes were shared. Donor clonotype sharing was expected to depend on sequencing depth.

As for this clone: Its antigen is undetermined.

Those who donated were healthy HIV-negative adults, with no recent acute infections or vaccinations reported. Assay used: immunoSEQ multiplex PCR; TCRdb lists only in-frame clones, some missing. Here the sample spans 800,000 to 1,200,000 clones, approximately 80% being singletons. The specimen was memory CD4+ T cells from PBMCs. Specified subset: CD45RA-negative fraction. This receptor was taken from a man between 18 and 35 years old in good health. Some clones in this sample may be carry-over from other donors' samples. V and J are TRBV18 and TRBJ2-7; D gene unclear. CDR3: CASSPAFSPYEQYF. DNA for the CDR3: TGTGCCAGCTCGCCAGCATTCAGCCCCTACGAGCAGTACTTC.